Shown below are 24 T cell receptor beta chains from a single sample sequenced in a study of T cells in Graves' hyperthyroidism and ophthalmopathy. RNA transcripts were the template for amplifying TCR beta CDR3 regions. A set of HTBI primers served as the primers for a first-round RT-PCR of the TCR CDR3. TCRdb used MiXCR to reprocess the multiplex PCR reads, holding one entry per CDR3 protein. The table lists around 250,000 distinct CDR3 sequences, over 15% of them singletons, with more than 25% in the top ten. The sequencing sample was made of blood. The origin of the receptors is a young woman with Graves' ophthalmopathy.

The table lists this clonotype with many counts. The CDR3 DNA reads TGTGCCAGCAGTTACGCGGGGGCGACCTACGAGCAGTACTTC. Its translation: CASSYAGATYEQYF. The rearrangement joins TRBV6-6 to TRBJ2-7, with D maybe TRBD2 (7 bases). V was shortened by 2 bases and J by 2 bases, with 10 bases between the two germline ends. The CDR3 covers 14 residues. Germline loops: CDR1 MNHNY, CDR2 SVGAGI (reference sequence).

This clonotype was observed many times. The gene calls are TRBV20-1 and TRBJ1-1; 7 bases fit TRBD1. The V and J ends lost 5 bases and 5 bases, in that order; junction bases with no gene match: 5. Germline loops: CDR1 DFQATT, CDR2 SNEGSKA (reference sequence). CDR3 length: 12 amino acids. The DNA of the CDR3 is TGCAGTGCTCGTAGACAGGGAACTGAAGCTTTCTTT. Amino acid sequence: CSARRQGTEAFF.

This clonotype was counted many times. V usage is TRBV11-2 and J usage is TRBJ2-7, with D uncertain. Germline CDR1 is SGHAT and CDR2 is FQNNGV. The CDR3 sequence is 10 residues long. V dropped 3 bases and J dropped 9 bases, with 6 bases sitting between them. CDR3 protein: CASSLIVQYF. The CDR3 DNA reads as TGTGCCAGCAGCTTGATCGTGCAGTACTTC.

This clonotype was found many times. This rearrangement joins TRBV7-9 to TRBJ2-5; either TRBD1 or TRBD2 may supply D (5 bases each). Germline CDR1 and CDR2: SEHNR and FQNEAQ (reference sequence). Trimming took off 1 base at V and 5 bases at J, with 8 bases between the two ends. The CDR3 length is 13 residues. The CDR3 region is CASSLGGDETQYF. CDR3 DNA: TGTGCCAGCAGCTTAGGAGGGGACGAGACCCAGTACTTC.

This sequence joins TRBV20-1 and TRBJ2-3, with 7 bases lining up with TRBD1. CDR1 is DFQATT, CDR2 SNEGSKA, per germline (reference sequence). The J segment lost 2 bases and the V segment lost 4 bases, leaving 6 bases of the junction unmatched. The CDR3 length is 14 residues. The CDR3 region is CSATQGELTDTQYF. The DNA of the CDR3 is TGCAGTGCTACGCAGGGGGAACTCACAGATACGCAGTATTTT.

This clonotype was detected many times. The V and J genes are TRBV5-1 and TRBJ2-5, with 7 bases that match TRBD2. Germline values: CDR1 SGHRS, CDR2 YFSETQ. Trimming removed 2 bases from V and 2 bases from J; junction bases left unmatched: 9. The CDR3 spans 16 residues. CDR3 sequence: CASSFMMGGEQETQYF. As DNA, the CDR3 is TGCGCCAGCAGCTTCATGATGGGGGGGGAACAAGAGACCCAGTACTTC.

At least ten counts were recorded for this clonotype. CDR3 protein: CAWSVQAQETQYF. CDR3 DNA sequence: TGTGCCTGGAGTGTACAGGCTCAAGAGACCCAGTACTTC. The genes are TRBV30 and TRBJ2-5, with D tentatively TRBD1 (5 bases). From germline, CDR1 is GTSNPN and CDR2 SVGIG (reference sequence). Trimming pared 0 bases from V and 2 bases from J, leaving 7 bases between. This CDR3 is built from 13 residues.

This clonotype came up many times. The chain is built from TRBV28 and TRBJ1-6; D remains unclear. Looked up from germline, CDR1 is MDHEN and CDR2 is SYDVKM. The CDR3 covers 12 residues. The V and J ends lost 3 bases and 13 bases respectively, with 10 bases between them. CDR3 amino acids: CASSFPSRPLHF. In DNA form, the CDR3 reads TGTGCCAGCAGTTTTCCTAGTCGGCCCCTCCACTTT. Combining the CDR3 with reference TRBV28 and TRBJ1-6 gives the whole variable domain DVKVTQSSRYLVKRTGEKVFLECVQDMDHENMFWYRQDPGLGLRLIYFSYDVKMKEKGDIPEGYSVSREKKERFSLILESASTNQTSMYLCASSFPSRPLHFGNGTRLTVT.

This clonotype has a count of ten or more. The CDR3 sequence: CASSLKWEGDTQYF. In DNA, the CDR3 is TGTGCCAGCAGCTTAAAGTGGGAAGGGGATACGCAGTATTTT. The V and J genes are TRBV7-9 and TRBJ2-3; no reliable D call. Trimming took 2 bases from V and 6 from J, leaving 12 bases between them. Germline CDR1 and CDR2: SEHNR and FQNEAQ (reference sequence). CDR3 length equals 14 residues.

This clonotype has just a few counts. The chain recombines TRBV20-1 with TRBJ2-5; 8 bases align to TRBD1. V lost 4 bases, J lost 2 bases, and 6 bases stayed unmatched. This CDR3 comprises 14 residues. CDR1 and CDR2 from the germline V gene are DFQATT and SNEGSKA (reference sequence). CDR3 residues: CSAMTGARQETQYF. CDR3 DNA sequence: TGCAGTGCTATGACAGGGGCTCGGCAAGAGACCCAGTACTTC.

This clonotype occurred many times. The gene calls are TRBV6-1 and TRBJ1-2, with D uncertain. The CDR3 sequence is 14 residues long. V was shortened by 4 bases and J by 3 bases, with 12 bases between the two germline ends. Germline V gene sequence: CDR1 MNHNS, CDR2 SASEGT. CDR3 sequence: CASSGVRADYGYTF. CDR3 coding DNA: TGTGCCAGCAGTGGGGTTCGGGCGGACTATGGCTACACCTTC.

At least ten counts were recorded for this clonotype. The genes are TRBV20-1 and TRBJ1-6; TRBD1 agrees at 11 bases. The germline V gene has CDR1 DFQATT and CDR2 SNEGSKA (reference sequence). V trimming: 4 bases; J trimming: 4 bases; junction bases outside the gene matches: 9. The CDR3 is 17 residues long. In nucleotides, the CDR3 is TGCAGTGCTATGGCGGACAGGGGGCCGATTTATAATTCACCCCTCCACTTT. It specifies CSAMADRGPIYNSPLHF.

The V call is TRBV19, the J call TRBJ1-4; D possibly corresponds to TRBD1 (5 bases). V lost 3 bases to trimming and J lost 7 bases, with 15 bases between them. This CDR3 region has 15 residues. Germline values: CDR1 LNHDA, CDR2 SQIVND (reference sequence). DNA for the CDR3: TGTGCCAGTAGTATCGGGGCAGGGCTAAGTGAAAAACTGTTTTTT. Its protein is CASSIGAGLSEKLFF.

The chain joins TRBV3-1 to TRBJ2-1; 11 bases are shared with TRBD2. Germline V gene sequence: CDR1 LGHDT, CDR2 YNNKEL (reference sequence). V was pared by 8 bases and J by 4 bases, with 4 bases of the junction left unmatched. There are 14 residues in the CDR3. CDR3 DNA: TGTGCCAGCTTGGGACTAGCGGAGTACAATGAGCAGTTCTTC. This encodes CASLGLAEYNEQFF.

The chain links TRBV27 to TRBJ1-1; weak D call: TRBD1 (6 bases). Trimming removed 4 bases from V and 1 base from J, with 19 bases in between. This CDR3 comprises 17 residues. Germline lookup yields CDR1 MNHEY and CDR2 SMNVEV (reference sequence). CDR3 region: CASSSTRGGGANTEAFF. The CDR3 DNA reads as TGTGCCAGCAGTTCGACTAGAGGGGGGGGGGCGAACACTGAAGCTTTCTTT.

This clonotype appeared many times. This chain connects TRBV7-2 to TRBJ2-2, with a tentative D call TRBD2 (5 bases). Germline V CDR1 and CDR2: SGHTA, FQGNSA. Trimming stripped 2 bases from V and 5 bases from J, with 12 bases between. The CDR3 is 15 residues long. The CDR3: CASSLRTGGTGELFF. The DNA for the CDR3 is TGTGCCAGCAGCTTACGGACCGGCGGGACCGGGGAGCTGTTTTTT.

Many counts were recorded for this clonotype. V and J are TRBV6-1 and TRBJ2-5, with 7 bases identical to TRBD1. Germline CDR1 and CDR2: MNHNS and SASEGT. This CDR3 has 15 residues. V lost 6 bases, J lost 1 base, and 8 bases stayed unmatched. CDR3 region: CASSRGQATQETQYF. Here the CDR3 DNA reads TGTGCCAGCAGCCGTGGACAGGCCACCCAAGAGACCCAGTACTTC.

This clonotype came up many times. The rearrangement uses TRBV2 and TRBJ2-1, with 12 bases fitting TRBD2. Trimming cost V 8 bases and J 6 bases; bases outside gene matches: 8. The CDR3 consists of 15 residues. Looked up from germline, CDR1 is SNHLY and CDR2 is FYNNEI. The CDR3: CASPPSSGRANEQFF. The CDR3 nucleotides read TGTGCCAGCCCGCCGTCTAGCGGGAGGGCCAATGAGCAGTTCTTC.

This chain links TRBV4-1 with TRBJ2-5; TRBD2 agrees at 10 bases. In germline, CDR1 is MGHRA, CDR2 YSYEKL. The CDR3 totals 19 residues. J gave up 2 bases and V 3 bases, and 15 bases lay outside the gene matches. CDR3 residues: CASSHPTPGEREGQETQYF. The CDR3, as DNA: TGCGCCAGCAGCCACCCCACCCCAGGCGAGCGGGAGGGACAAGAGACCCAGTACTTC.

This clonotype was observed many times. This chain connects TRBV12-3 or TRBV12-4 to TRBJ2-1; no definite D call. The V and J ends lost 7 bases and 8 bases respectively, with 12 bases between them. The CDR3 totals 12 residues. The CDR3 DNA reads TGTGCCAGCACCAACCGCCGAGATGAGCAGTTCTTC. Translated, it gives CASTNRRDEQFF.

This clonotype was seen once. This rearrangement joins TRBV20-1 to TRBJ2-3, with 8 bases that match TRBD2. The ends lost 4 bases at V and 3 bases at J; junction bases unmatched: 6. Germline lookup yields CDR1 DFQATT and CDR2 SNEGSKA (reference sequence). CDR3 length: 14 amino acids. The CDR3 here is CSAMGLAGTDTQYF. The CDR3 DNA follows: TGCAGTGCTATGGGTCTAGCGGGTACAGATACGCAGTATTTT.

Notes on this clonotype: The CDR3 ends on some other residue instead of the conserved phenylalanine or tryptophan, so this is likely a read error. The chain carries TRBV13 and TRBJ1-1, with 10 positions matching TRBD1. Per germline, CDR1 PRHDT and CDR2 FYEKMQ (reference sequence). The CDR3 is 13 residues long. Trimming removed 6 bases from V and 2 bases from J; junction bases left unmatched: 0. The CDR3 here is CASRTGGNTEAFS. CDR3 nucleotides: TGTGCCAGCAGGACAGGGGGCAACACTGAAGCTTTCTCT.

This clonotype was counted at least ten times. This sequence joins TRBV12-3 or TRBV12-4 and TRBJ1-5; possible D gene TRBD1, 5 bases. The germline V and J ends were trimmed by 4 bases and 6 bases, with 16 bases remaining between them. The CDR3 is made up of 15 amino acids. The CDR3 here is CASSWGRGISQPQHF. In DNA, the CDR3 is TGTGCCAGCAGTTGGGGTAGGGGAATATCTCAGCCCCAGCATTTT.

This clonotype was detected many times. The rearrangement joins TRBV7-3 to TRBJ2-1; 8 bases map to TRBD2. Germline V gene sequence: CDR1 SGHTA, CDR2 FQGTGA. V shed 3 bases, J shed 3 bases, and the junction held 4 bases outside the gene matches. The CDR3 is 15 amino acids. CDR3 sequence (DNA): TGTGCCAGCAGCTTGGCTAGCGGGCGCTACAATGAGCAGTTCTTC. As protein: CASSLASGRYNEQFF.